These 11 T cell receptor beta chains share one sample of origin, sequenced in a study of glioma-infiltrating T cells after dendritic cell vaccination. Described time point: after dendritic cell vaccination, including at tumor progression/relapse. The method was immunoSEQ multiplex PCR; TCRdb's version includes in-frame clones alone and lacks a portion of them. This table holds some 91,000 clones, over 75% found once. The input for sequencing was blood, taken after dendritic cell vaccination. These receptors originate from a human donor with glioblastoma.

The CDR3: CASSAYVNSDTQYF. The CDR3 nucleotides are TGTGCCAGCAGCGCCTACGTTAACTCAGATACGCAGTATTTT. The chain joins TRBV13 to TRBJ2-3; D gene unclear. The CDR3 totals 14 residues. Germline CDR1 and CDR2: PRHDT and FYEKMQ (reference sequence). V gave up 5 bases and J gave up 4 bases, with 13 bases separating them.

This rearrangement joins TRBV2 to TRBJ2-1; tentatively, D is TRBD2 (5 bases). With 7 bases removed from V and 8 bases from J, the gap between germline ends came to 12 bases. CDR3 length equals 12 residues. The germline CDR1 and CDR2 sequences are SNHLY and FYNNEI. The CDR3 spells CASKTSADEQFF. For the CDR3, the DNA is TGTGCCAGCAAAACTAGTGCAGATGAGCAGTTCTTC.

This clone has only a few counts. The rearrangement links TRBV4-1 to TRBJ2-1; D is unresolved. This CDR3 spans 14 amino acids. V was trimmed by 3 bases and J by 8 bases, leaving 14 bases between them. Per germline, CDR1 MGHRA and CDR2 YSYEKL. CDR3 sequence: CASSQRLSVDEQFF. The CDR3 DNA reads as TGCGCCAGCAGCCAGAGGCTCAGCGTCGATGAGCAGTTCTTC.

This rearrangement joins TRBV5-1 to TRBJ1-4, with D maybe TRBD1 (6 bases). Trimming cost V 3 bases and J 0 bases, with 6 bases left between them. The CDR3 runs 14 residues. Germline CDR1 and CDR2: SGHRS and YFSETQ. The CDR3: CASSWTATNEKLFF. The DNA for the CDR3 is TGCGCCAGCAGCTGGACAGCAACTAATGAAAAACTGTTTTTT.

The CDR3, as DNA: TGTGCCAGCAGTCCCGGGACAATCTACGGCTACACCTTC. As protein: CASSPGTIYGYTF. The gene calls are TRBV25-1 and TRBJ1-2; tentative D call: TRBD1 (6 bases). Between the trimmed V and J ends, which lost 5 bases and 8 bases, there was a span of 15 bases. CDR3 length: 13 residues. The germline V gene has CDR1 MGHDK and CDR2 SYGVNS.

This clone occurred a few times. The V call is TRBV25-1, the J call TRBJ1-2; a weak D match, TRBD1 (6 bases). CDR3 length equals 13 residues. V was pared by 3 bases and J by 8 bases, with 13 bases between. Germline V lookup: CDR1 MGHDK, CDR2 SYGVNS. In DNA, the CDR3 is TGTGCCAGCAGTGATCTAACAGGGAAAGGCTACACCTTC. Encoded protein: CASSDLTGKGYTF.

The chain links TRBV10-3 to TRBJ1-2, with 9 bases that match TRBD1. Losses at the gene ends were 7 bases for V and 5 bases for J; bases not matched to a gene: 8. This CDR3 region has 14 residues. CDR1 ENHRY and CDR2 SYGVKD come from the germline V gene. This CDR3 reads CAITEGQGFYGYTF. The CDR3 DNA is TGTGCCATCACAGAGGGACAGGGATTTTATGGCTACACCTTC.

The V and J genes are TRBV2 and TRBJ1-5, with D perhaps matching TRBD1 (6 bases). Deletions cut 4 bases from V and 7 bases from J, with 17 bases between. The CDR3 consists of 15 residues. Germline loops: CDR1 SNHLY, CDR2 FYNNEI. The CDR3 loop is CASSGGGGPGQPQHF. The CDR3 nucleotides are TGTGCCAGCAGTGGGGGAGGGGGGCCAGGGCAGCCCCAGCATTTT.

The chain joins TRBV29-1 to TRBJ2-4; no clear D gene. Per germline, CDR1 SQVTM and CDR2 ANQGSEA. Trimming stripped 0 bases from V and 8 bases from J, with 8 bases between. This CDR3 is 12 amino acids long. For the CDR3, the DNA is TGCAGCGTTGAAGACCAGGCTGACATTCAGTACTTC. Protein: CSVEDQADIQYF.

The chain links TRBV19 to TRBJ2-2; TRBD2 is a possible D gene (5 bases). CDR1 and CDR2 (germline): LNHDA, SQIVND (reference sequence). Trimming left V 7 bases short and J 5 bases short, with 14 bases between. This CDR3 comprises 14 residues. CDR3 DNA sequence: TGTGCCAGTAAGGACCGGCGAGGGACCGGGGAGCTGTTTTTT. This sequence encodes CASKDRRGTGELFF.

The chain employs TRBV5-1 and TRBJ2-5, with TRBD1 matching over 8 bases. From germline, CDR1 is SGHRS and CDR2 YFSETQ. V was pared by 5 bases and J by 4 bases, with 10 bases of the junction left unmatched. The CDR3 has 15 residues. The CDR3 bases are TGCGCCAGCAGTCCGGGGACAGGAGGGACAGAGACCCAGTACTTC. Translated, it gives CASSPGTGGTETQYF.